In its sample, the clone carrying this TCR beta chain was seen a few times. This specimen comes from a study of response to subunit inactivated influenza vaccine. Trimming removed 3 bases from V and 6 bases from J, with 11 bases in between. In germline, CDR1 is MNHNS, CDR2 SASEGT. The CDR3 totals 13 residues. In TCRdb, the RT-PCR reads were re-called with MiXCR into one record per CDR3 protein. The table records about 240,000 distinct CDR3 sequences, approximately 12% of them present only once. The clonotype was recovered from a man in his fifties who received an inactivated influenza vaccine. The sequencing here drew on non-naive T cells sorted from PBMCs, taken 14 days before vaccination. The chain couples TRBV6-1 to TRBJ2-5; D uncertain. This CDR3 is CASSEFPNKTQYF. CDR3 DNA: TGTGCCAGCAGTGAGTTCCCGAACAAGACCCAGTACTTC.